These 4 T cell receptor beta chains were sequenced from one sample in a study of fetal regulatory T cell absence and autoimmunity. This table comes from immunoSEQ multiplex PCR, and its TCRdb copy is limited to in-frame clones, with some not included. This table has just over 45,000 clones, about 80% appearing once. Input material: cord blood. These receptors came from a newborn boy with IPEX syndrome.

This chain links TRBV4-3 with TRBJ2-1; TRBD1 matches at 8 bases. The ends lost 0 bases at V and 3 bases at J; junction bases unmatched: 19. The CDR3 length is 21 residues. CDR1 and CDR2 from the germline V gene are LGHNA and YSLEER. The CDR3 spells CASSQDVGTGDLPALYNEQFF. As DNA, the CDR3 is TGCGCCAGCAGCCAAGATGTGGGGACAGGCGACCTCCCGGCCCTCTACAATGAGCAGTTCTTC.

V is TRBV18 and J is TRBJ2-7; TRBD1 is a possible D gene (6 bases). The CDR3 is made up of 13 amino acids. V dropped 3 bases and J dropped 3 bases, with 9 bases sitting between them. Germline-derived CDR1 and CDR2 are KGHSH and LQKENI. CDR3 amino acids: CASSPGTLYEQYF. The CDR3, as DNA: TGTGCCAGCTCACCCGGGACACTCTACGAGCAGTACTTC.

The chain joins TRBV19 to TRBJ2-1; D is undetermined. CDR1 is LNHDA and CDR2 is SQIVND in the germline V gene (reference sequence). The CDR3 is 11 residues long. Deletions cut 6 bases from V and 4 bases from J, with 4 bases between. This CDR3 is CASRGYNEQFF. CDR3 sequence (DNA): TGTGCCAGTAGGGGGTACAATGAGCAGTTCTTC.

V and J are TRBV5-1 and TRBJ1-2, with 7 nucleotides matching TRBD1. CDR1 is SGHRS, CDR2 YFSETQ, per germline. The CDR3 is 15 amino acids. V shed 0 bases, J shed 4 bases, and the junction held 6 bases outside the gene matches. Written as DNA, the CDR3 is TGCGCCAGCAGCTTGGTGACAGGGTTCTCCTATGGCTACACCTTC. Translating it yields CASSLVTGFSYGYTF.